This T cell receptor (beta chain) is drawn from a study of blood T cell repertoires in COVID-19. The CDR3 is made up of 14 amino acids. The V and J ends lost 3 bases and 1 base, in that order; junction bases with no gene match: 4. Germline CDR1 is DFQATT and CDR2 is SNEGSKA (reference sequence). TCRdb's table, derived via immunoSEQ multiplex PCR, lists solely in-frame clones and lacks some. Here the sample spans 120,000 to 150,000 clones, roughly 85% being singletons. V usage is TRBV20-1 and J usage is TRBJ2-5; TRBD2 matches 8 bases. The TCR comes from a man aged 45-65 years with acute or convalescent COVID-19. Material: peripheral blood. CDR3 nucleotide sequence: TGCAGTGCTAGTCGAACTAGCGGCCAAGAGACCCAGTACTTC. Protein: CSASRTSGQETQYF.